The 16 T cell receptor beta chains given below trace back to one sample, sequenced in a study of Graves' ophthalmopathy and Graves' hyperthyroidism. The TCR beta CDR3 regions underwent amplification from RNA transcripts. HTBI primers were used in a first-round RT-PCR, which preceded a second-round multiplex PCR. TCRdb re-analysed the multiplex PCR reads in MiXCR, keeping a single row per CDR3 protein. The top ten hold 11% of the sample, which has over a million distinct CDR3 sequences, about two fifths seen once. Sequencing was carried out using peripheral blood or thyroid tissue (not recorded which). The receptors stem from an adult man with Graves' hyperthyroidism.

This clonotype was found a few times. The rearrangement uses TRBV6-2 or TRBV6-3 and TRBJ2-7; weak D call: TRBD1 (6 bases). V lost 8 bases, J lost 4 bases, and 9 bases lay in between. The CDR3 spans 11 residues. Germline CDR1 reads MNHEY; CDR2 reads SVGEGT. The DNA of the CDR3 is TGTGCCAGCGGGGGCGGATACGAGCAGTACTTC. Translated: CASGGGYEQYF.

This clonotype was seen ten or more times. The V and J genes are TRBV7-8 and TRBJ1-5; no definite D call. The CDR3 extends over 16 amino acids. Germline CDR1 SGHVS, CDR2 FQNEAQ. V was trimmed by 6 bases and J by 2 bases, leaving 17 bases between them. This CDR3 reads CASSHPLGPGNQPQHF. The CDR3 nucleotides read TGTGCCAGCAGTCATCCTCTCGGACCGGGCAATCAGCCCCAGCATTTT.

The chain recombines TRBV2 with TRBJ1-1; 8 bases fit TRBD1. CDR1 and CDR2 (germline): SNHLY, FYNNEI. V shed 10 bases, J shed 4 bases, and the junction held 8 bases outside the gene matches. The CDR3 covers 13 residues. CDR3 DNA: TGTGCCACCCCGGACAGGGCAATCACTGAAGCTTTCTTT. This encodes CATPDRAITEAFF.

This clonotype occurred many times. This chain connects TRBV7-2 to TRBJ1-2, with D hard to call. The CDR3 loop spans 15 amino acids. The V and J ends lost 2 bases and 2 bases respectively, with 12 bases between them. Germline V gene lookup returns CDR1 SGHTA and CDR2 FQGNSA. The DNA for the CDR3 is TGTGCCAGCAGCTTAAGTGTGTTGGCGAACTATGGCTACACCTTC. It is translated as CASSLSVLANYGYTF.

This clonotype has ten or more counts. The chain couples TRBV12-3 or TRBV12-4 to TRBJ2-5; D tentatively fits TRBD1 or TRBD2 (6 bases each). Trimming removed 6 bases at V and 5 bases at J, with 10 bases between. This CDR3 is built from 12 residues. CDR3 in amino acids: CASSRGGETQYF. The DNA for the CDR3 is TGTGCCAGCAGCAGAGGGGGGGAGACCCAGTACTTC.

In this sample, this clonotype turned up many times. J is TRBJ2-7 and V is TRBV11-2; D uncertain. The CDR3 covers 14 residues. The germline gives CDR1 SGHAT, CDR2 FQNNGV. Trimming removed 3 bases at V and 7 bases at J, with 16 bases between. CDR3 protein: CASSLGYGTTEQYF. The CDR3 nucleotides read TGTGCCAGCAGCTTGGGGTACGGTACTACGGAGCAGTACTTC.

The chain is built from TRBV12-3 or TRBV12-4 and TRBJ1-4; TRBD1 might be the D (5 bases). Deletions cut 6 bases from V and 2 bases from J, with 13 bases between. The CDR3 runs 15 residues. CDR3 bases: TGTGCCAGCAGCCCAGTGGAGGGGACTAATGAAAAACTGTTTTTT. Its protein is CASSPVEGTNEKLFF.

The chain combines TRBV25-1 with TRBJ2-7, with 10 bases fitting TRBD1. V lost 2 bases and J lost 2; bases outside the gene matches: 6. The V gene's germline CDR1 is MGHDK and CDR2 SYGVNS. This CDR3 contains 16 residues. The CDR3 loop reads CASSEVWTGGTYEQYF. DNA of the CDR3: TGTGCCAGCAGTGAAGTGTGGACAGGGGGAACCTACGAGCAGTACTTC.

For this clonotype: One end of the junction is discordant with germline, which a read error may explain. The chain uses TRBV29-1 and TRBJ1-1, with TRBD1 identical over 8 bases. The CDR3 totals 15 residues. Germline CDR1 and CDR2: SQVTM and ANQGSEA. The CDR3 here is CNVIRTGRPNTEAFF. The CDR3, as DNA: TGCAACGTTATTCGGACAGGGCGCCCGAACACTGAAGCTTTCTTT.

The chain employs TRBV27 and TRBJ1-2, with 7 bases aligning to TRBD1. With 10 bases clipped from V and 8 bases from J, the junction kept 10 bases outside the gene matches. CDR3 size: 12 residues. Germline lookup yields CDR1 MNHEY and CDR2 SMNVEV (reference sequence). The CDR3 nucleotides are TGTGCCACTTCCACAGGGGCCTGGGGCTACACCTTC. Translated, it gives CATSTGAWGYTF.

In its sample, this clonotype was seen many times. As DNA, the CDR3 is TGTGCCACCAGTGATGGGACATCCCCAGGGGCTAACTATGGCTACACCTTC. This translates into CATSDGTSPGANYGYTF. The gene calls are TRBV24-1 and TRBJ1-2; possible D gene TRBD1, 6 bases. V lost 3 bases and J lost 0, with 16 bases in between. The length of the CDR3 is 17 residues. Germline V gives CDR1 KGHDR, CDR2 SFDVKD.

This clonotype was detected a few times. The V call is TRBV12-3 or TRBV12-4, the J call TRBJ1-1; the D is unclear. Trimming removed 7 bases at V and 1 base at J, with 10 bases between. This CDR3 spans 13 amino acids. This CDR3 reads CASTLSGNTEAFF. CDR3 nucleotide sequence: TGTGCCAGCACCCTATCGGGGAACACTGAAGCTTTCTTT.

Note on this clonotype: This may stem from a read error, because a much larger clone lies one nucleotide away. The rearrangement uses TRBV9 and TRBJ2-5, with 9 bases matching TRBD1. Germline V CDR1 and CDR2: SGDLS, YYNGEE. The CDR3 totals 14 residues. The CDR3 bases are TGTGCCAGCAGAGACCGACAGGGGGAAGAGGCCCAGTACTTC. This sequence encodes CASRDRQGEEAQYF.

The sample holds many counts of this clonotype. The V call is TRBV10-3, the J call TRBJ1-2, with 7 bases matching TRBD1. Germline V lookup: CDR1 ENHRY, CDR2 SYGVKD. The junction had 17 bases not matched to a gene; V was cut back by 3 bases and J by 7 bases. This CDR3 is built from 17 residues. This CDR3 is CAISDPWDSETGCGYTF. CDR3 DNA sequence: TGTGCCATCAGTGACCCTTGGGACAGCGAGACGGGTTGTGGCTACACCTTC.

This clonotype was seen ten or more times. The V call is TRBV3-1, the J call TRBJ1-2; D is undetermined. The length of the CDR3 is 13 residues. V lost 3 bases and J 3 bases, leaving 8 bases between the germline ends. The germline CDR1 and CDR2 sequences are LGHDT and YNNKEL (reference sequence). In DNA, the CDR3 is TGTGCCAGCAGCCACGACCTGTACTATGGCTACACCTTC. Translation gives CASSHDLYYGYTF.

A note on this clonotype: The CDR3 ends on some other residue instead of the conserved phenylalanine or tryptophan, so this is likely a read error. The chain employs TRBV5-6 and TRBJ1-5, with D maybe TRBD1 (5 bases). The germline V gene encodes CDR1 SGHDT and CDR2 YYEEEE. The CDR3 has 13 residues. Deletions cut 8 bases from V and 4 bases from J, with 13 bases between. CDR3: CASTLGGNQPQHS. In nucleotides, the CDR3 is TGTGCCAGTACCCTGGGGGGGAATCAGCCCCAGCATTCT.